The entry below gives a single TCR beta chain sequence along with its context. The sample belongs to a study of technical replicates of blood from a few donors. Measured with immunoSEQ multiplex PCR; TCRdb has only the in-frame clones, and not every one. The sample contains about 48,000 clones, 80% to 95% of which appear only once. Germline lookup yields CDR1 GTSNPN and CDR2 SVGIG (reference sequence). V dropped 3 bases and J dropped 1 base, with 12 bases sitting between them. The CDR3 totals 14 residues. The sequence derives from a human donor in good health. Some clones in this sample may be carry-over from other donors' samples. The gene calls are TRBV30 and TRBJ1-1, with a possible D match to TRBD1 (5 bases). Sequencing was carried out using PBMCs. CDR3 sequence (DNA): TGTGCCTGGAGCCGGACACGGCCGAACACTGAAGCTTTCTTT. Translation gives CAWSRTRPNTEAFF.